One sample yielded the 16 T cell receptor beta chains listed below, sequenced in a study of Ad26.COV2.S vaccination and SARS-CoV-2 variants. Treatment in this sample: around 19 received Ad26.COV2.S at low or high dose, single or two shots; several received placebo; per-sample allocation not given. Collection of samples fell on day 63 after the first vaccine or placebo injection. Assay: immunoSEQ multiplex PCR; the TCRdb copy retains only in-frame clones and omits some. The data show around 450,000 clones, with 90% seen just once and about 4.5% held by the top ten. Sequencing used peripheral blood, obtained in a trial of Ad26.COV2.S vaccine versus placebo. The source is a person aged 18-65 years who received the Ad26.COV2.S COVID-19 vaccine or a placebo.

The V and J genes are TRBV7-8 and TRBJ2-1; D may be TRBD1 (5 bases). Per germline, CDR1 SGHVS and CDR2 FQNEAQ. The CDR3 covers 15 residues. V was trimmed by 0 bases and J by 2 bases, leaving 8 bases between them. The CDR3 coding sequence is TGTGCCAGCAGCTTAGCAGGGGTTACCTACAATGAGCAGTTCTTC. Translation gives CASSLAGVTYNEQFF. The full variable domain, with the rest looked up from reference TRBV7-8 and TRBJ2-1, is GAGVSQSPRYKVAKRGQDVALRCDPISGHVSLFWYQQALGQGPEFLTYFQNEAQLDKSGLPSDRFFAERPEGSVSTLKIQRTQQEDSAVYLCASSLAGVTYNEQFFGPGTRLTVL.

The chain uses TRBV2 and TRBJ2-2; the D is unclear. Germline V gene lookup returns CDR1 SNHLY and CDR2 FYNNEI. The CDR3 covers 11 residues. V was shortened by 3 bases and J by 4 bases, with 0 bases between the two germline ends. CDR3 residues: CASSDTGELFF. CDR3 coding DNA: TGTGCCAGCAGTGACACCGGGGAGCTGTTTTTT.

About this clone itself: The same CDR3 is also encoded by other DNA sequences in this sample. The chain has TRBV10-3 and TRBJ2-7, with D unclear. V was clipped by 2 bases and J by 4 bases, with 3 bases between them. The CDR3 spans 11 residues. The germline V gene encodes CDR1 ENHRY and CDR2 SYGVKD. The CDR3 spells CAISEGYEQYF. Written as DNA, the CDR3 is TGTGCCATCAGTGAGGGGTACGAGCAGTACTTC.

This chain uses TRBV28 with TRBJ2-3, with D hard to call. The CDR3 runs 14 residues. The germline gives CDR1 MDHEN, CDR2 SYDVKM. V lost 4 bases and J lost 6, with 14 bases in between. The CDR3 spells CASSYQTGPDTQYF. CDR3 DNA: TGTGCCAGCAGTTACCAGACCGGGCCGGATACGCAGTATTTT.

This chain joins TRBV15 and TRBJ2-3; the D call may be TRBD1 or TRBD2 (6 bases each). The CDR3 runs to 17 residues. V shed 1 base and J shed 4 bases, with 18 bases lying between them. Per germline, CDR1 LNHNV and CDR2 YYDKDF (reference sequence). The CDR3 region has the DNA TGTGCCACCAGCAGAGGTCCCGGGGGCGGGAACCCAGATACGCAGTATTTT. It codes for CATSRGPGGGNPDTQYF.

This chain joins TRBV4-1 and TRBJ2-7; perhaps D is TRBD1 or TRBD2 (5 bases each). The germline CDR1 and CDR2 sequences are MGHRA and YSYEKL. CDR3 length: 16 amino acids. The germline V and J ends were trimmed by 0 bases and 7 bases, with 19 bases remaining between them. CDR3 loop: CASSQDGWGPYLEQYF. In DNA form, the CDR3 reads TGCGCCAGCAGCCAAGATGGGTGGGGACCCTATCTGGAGCAGTACTTC.

The chain employs TRBV5-1 and TRBJ2-1, with D possibly matching TRBD2 (6 bases). Trimming shortened V by 4 bases and J by 9 bases, and 14 bases separated the two germline ends. The length of the CDR3 is 13 residues. The germline CDR1 and CDR2 sequences are SGHRS and YFSETQ. The CDR3 protein is CASSPSTRGEQFF. Written as DNA, the CDR3 is TGCGCCAGCAGCCCCTCGACTAGGGGTGAGCAGTTCTTC.

The chain carries TRBV3-1 (or the pseudogene TRBV3-2) and TRBJ2-7, with 7 bases aligning to TRBD1. The trim removed 2 bases at V and 2 bases at J, leaving 9 bases unmatched. The germline V gene encodes CDR1 LGHDT and CDR2 YNNKEL (reference sequence). The CDR3 is 16 amino acids. The chain's CDR3 is CASSQLSTGLAYEQYF. Written as DNA, the CDR3 is TGTGCCAGCAGCCAATTGTCGACAGGGTTGGCCTACGAGCAGTACTTC.

The V call is TRBV6-4, the J call TRBJ2-2; D unclear. Germline CDR1 reads MRHNA; CDR2 reads SNTAGT. The ends were cut back, 0 bases at V and 5 bases at J, with 4 bases in the middle. The CDR3 consists of 13 residues. CDR3 sequence (DNA): TGTGCCAGCAGTGACTCGATAACCGGGGAGCTGTTTTTT. Amino acid sequence: CASSDSITGELFF.

In its sample, this clone was seen a few times. The chain is built from TRBV18 and TRBJ1-1; possibly TRBD1 for D (5 bases). This CDR3 has 14 residues. V was clipped by 6 bases and J by 6 bases, with 17 bases between them. The germline V gene encodes CDR1 KGHSH and CDR2 LQKENI. In nucleotides, the CDR3 is TGTGCCAGCTCCCCAACCATAGGGGATGCTGAAGCTTTCTTT. This sequence encodes CASSPTIGDAEAFF. The entire variable domain, with the rest obtained from reference TRBV18 and TRBJ1-1, is as follows: NAGVMQNPRHLVRRRGQEARLRCSPMKGHSHVYWYRQLPEEGLKFMVYLQKENIIDESGMPKERFSAEFPKEGPSILRIQQVVRGDSAAYFCASSPTIGDAEAFFGQGTRLTVV.

The V gene is TRBV19, the J gene TRBJ1-4; unclear D gene. CDR1 and CDR2 from the germline V gene are LNHDA and SQIVND (reference sequence). The CDR3 has 14 amino acids. V lost 3 bases to trimming and J lost 12 bases, with 17 bases between them. CDR3 sequence reads: CASSINEAGVELFF. In nucleotides, the CDR3 is TGTGCCAGTAGTATTAATGAGGCCGGGGTGGAACTGTTTTTT. Looking up the rest from reference TRBV19 and TRBJ1-4 gives the full variable domain: DGGITQSPKYLFRKEGQNVTLSCEQNLNHDAMYWYRQDPGQGLRLIYYSQIVNDFQKGDIAEGYSVSREKKESFPLTVTSAQKNPTAFYLCASSINEAGVELFFGSGTQLSVL.

This sequence joins TRBV12-3 or TRBV12-4 and TRBJ2-1; the D gene is possibly TRBD2 (6 bases). The CDR3 has 13 residues. The ends were cut back, 7 bases at V and 7 bases at J, with 14 bases in the middle. As DNA, the CDR3 is TGTGCCAGCATGGGGGGAGGTAGGAATGAGCAGTTCTTC. It translates to CASMGGGRNEQFF.

The chain has TRBV29-1 and TRBJ2-2; D is ambiguous. V dropped 4 bases and J dropped 3 bases, with 3 bases sitting between them. The germline V gene has CDR1 SQVTM and CDR2 ANQGSEA. This CDR3 has 11 amino acids. CDR3 bases: TGCAGCGTTGGGGACACCGGGGAGCTGTTTTTT. This encodes CSVGDTGELFF.

CDR3 sequence (DNA): TGTGCCAGCAGCTTGCTTGGGCAGGGCTCCTACGAGCAGTACTTC. This gives the protein CASSLLGQGSYEQYF. The gene calls are TRBV5-6 and TRBJ2-7; the D gene is possibly TRBD1 (5 bases). Deletions cut 1 base from V and 0 bases from J, with 11 bases between. The CDR3 is made up of 15 amino acids. Germline assignment: CDR1 SGHDT and CDR2 YYEEEE.

The J gene is TRBJ2-5, the V gene TRBV28; D remains unclear. Germline-derived CDR1 and CDR2 are MDHEN and SYDVKM. The CDR3 runs 11 residues. V dropped 7 bases and J dropped 5 bases, with 8 bases sitting between them. CDR3 sequence reads: CASTGLETQYF. The DNA of the CDR3 is TGTGCCAGCACCGGGTTGGAGACCCAGTACTTC. The full variable domain, its missing parts supplied by reference TRBV28 and TRBJ2-5, is DVKVTQSSRYLVKRTGEKVFLECVQDMDHENMFWYRQDPGLGLRLIYFSYDVKMKEKGDIPEGYSVSREKKERFSLILESASTNQTSMYLCASTGLETQYFGPGTRLLVL.

The genes are TRBV27 and TRBJ1-2; a possible D gene is TRBD1 (6 bases). V was clipped by 6 bases and J by 4 bases, with 12 bases between them. CDR3 length equals 13 residues. Looked up from germline, CDR1 is MNHEY and CDR2 is SMNVEV (reference sequence). CDR3 sequence reads: CASSSTGPYGYTF. In nucleotides, the CDR3 is TGTGCCAGCAGCTCGACAGGTCCCTATGGCTACACCTTC.